These 21 T cell receptor beta chains came from one sample sequenced in a study of response to subunit inactivated influenza vaccine. MiXCR, applied by TCRdb to the RT-PCR reads, yields one record per CDR3 protein. Of roughly 670,000 distinct CDR3 sequences in the sample, 14% are singletons; the top ten hold 7.5% to 8%. The sequencing used PBMCs from blood, collected roughly 2 weeks before vaccination. The receptors originated from a man aged 50-59 years who received an inactivated influenza vaccine.

The V gene is TRBV5-1, the J gene TRBJ1-2; no clear D gene. V was trimmed by 7 bases and J by 2 bases, leaving 9 bases between them. The CDR3 covers 12 residues. The germline gives CDR1 SGHRS, CDR2 YFSETQ. The CDR3 region has the DNA TGCGCCAGCCGTGAGGTGAACTATGGCTACACCTTC. It encodes CASREVNYGYTF.

The genes are TRBV4-2 and TRBJ2-7; 10 bases are shared with TRBD2. V lost 0 bases to trimming and J lost 1 base; unmatched junction nucleotides: 6. Looked up from germline, CDR1 is LGHNA and CDR2 is YNFKEQ. CDR3 length equals 17 residues. The CDR3 nucleotides read TGTGCCAGCAGCCAAGAAGTGTCTAGCGGGAGTTCCTACGAGCAGTACTTC. Its translation is CASSQEVSSGSSYEQYF.

This chain joins TRBV4-1 and TRBJ2-1; 11 nucleotides agree with TRBD1. CDR3 length: 15 amino acids. Trimming removed 4 bases from V and 7 bases from J; junction bases left unmatched: 6. Germline values: CDR1 MGHRA, CDR2 YSYEKL. DNA of the CDR3: TGCGCCAGCAGCCCAGGGACAGGGGGGAGGAATGAGCAGTTCTTC. Translating gives CASSPGTGGRNEQFF.

V is TRBV7-2 and J is TRBJ2-3; 10 bases fit TRBD2. The CDR3 totals 17 residues. The ends lost 5 bases at V and 2 bases at J; junction bases unmatched: 10. From germline, CDR1 is SGHTA and CDR2 FQGNSA. The CDR3 sequence is CASSTRTSGGPTDTQYF. The CDR3 DNA reads as TGTGCCAGCAGCACCCGGACTAGCGGAGGGCCCACAGATACGCAGTATTTT.

The genes are TRBV5-5 and TRBJ2-3; 7 bases are shared with TRBD1. The CDR3 loop spans 15 amino acids. Unmatched junction bases numbered 5, after V lost 0 bases and J lost 4 bases. Germline V gene data show CDR1 as SGHKS and CDR2 as YYEKEE (reference sequence). CDR3 amino acids: CASSLAIDRADTQYF. CDR3 nucleotides: TGTGCCAGCAGCTTGGCCATCGACAGGGCAGATACGCAGTATTTT.

This clonotype was observed at least ten times. J is TRBJ1-5 and V is TRBV5-5; TRBD1 matches at 7 bases. The CDR3 consists of 15 residues. The V gene end was trimmed by 0 bases and the J gene end by 6 bases; junction bases not matched to a gene: 6. Germline-derived CDR1 and CDR2 are SGHKS and YYEKEE (reference sequence). CDR3 sequence reads: CASSLVPGGGQPQHF. The CDR3 region has the DNA TGTGCCAGCAGCTTGGTTCCAGGGGGAGGTCAGCCCCAGCATTTT.

This sequence joins TRBV6-2 or TRBV6-3 and TRBJ2-1; D not certain. V was pared by 2 bases and J by 9 bases, with 14 bases between. CDR3 length: 14 amino acids. The germline V gene encodes CDR1 MNHEY and CDR2 SVGEGT. The CDR3 bases are TGTGCCAGCAGTTACGGGGTTCAAACTACTGAGCAGTTCTTC. It encodes CASSYGVQTTEQFF.

The chain joins TRBV6-2 or TRBV6-3 to TRBJ2-7; 9 positions agree with TRBD1. With 4 bases clipped from V and 3 bases from J, the junction kept 7 bases outside the gene matches. Germline V CDR1 and CDR2: MNHEY, SVGEGT. The CDR3 sequence is 15 residues long. In nucleotides, the CDR3 is TGTGCCAGCAGTTGGGGCCGACAGGGGGACTACGAGCAGTACTTC. Amino acid sequence: CASSWGRQGDYEQYF.

The V and J genes are TRBV3-1 and TRBJ1-6, with TRBD1 matching 7 bases. The V segment lost 3 bases and the J segment 7 bases; nucleotides outside the gene matches: 6. Germline lookup yields CDR1 LGHDT and CDR2 YNNKEL (reference sequence). This CDR3 is 15 amino acids long. The CDR3 bases are TGTGCCAGCAGCCAGAGGGGACAGAAAAATTCACCCCTCCACTTT. Protein product: CASSQRGQKNSPLHF.

The chain combines TRBV5-1 with TRBJ2-7; TRBD1 or TRBD2 may be the D gene (5 bases each). This CDR3 is 13 amino acids long. V lost 5 bases, J lost 5 bases, and 14 bases lay in between. Germline V lookup: CDR1 SGHRS, CDR2 YFSETQ. The CDR3 sequence: CASSMAGSNEQYF. The CDR3 DNA sequence: TGCGCCAGCAGTATGGCAGGGAGTAACGAGCAGTACTTC.

This clonotype turned up a few times. The chain uses TRBV5-1 and TRBJ2-1; TRBD2 matches at 12 bases. The ends lost 7 bases at V and 6 bases at J; junction bases unmatched: 8. The length of the CDR3 is 15 residues. In germline, CDR1 is SGHRS, CDR2 YFSETQ. This CDR3 reads CASQSLAGGVNEQFF. DNA of the CDR3: TGCGCCAGCCAATCCCTAGCGGGAGGGGTCAATGAGCAGTTCTTC.

The chain has TRBV30 and TRBJ2-5; 8 bases line up with TRBD2. J gave up 2 bases and V 1 base, and 0 bases lay outside the gene matches. The germline V gene has CDR1 GTSNPN and CDR2 SVGIG (reference sequence). The CDR3 loop spans 13 amino acids. In DNA, the CDR3 is TGTGCCTGGAGTGGACTAGCGCAAGAGACCCAGTACTTC. Protein: CAWSGLAQETQYF.

Ten or more counts support this clonotype. Compared with germline, one end of the junction differs, possibly owing to a read error. This rearrangement joins TRBV2 to TRBJ2-7; D might be TRBD1 (7 bases). This CDR3 spans 12 amino acids. From germline, CDR1 is SNHLY and CDR2 FYNNEI. The CDR3 nucleotides read TGCGCCAGCAGGGGGGATTCCTACGAGCAGTACTTC. Its protein is CASRGDSYEQYF.

This clonotype was found a few times. The chain has TRBV10-1 and TRBJ2-1; D tentatively reads TRBD1 or TRBD2 (5 bases each). Trimming pared 6 bases from V and 9 bases from J, leaving 15 bases between. The CDR3 is 13 amino acids. Germline V CDR1 and CDR2: WNHNN, SYGVQD (reference sequence). The CDR3 spells CASSRVTGGEQFF. CDR3 bases: TGCGCCAGCAGCCGGGTGACTGGGGGTGAGCAGTTCTTC.

The CDR3 here is CATSRILSSYEQYF. The CDR3 DNA follows: TGTGCCACCAGCAGAATCTTAAGCTCCTACGAGCAGTACTTC. The genes are TRBV15 and TRBJ2-7; D not certain. CDR1 is LNHNV and CDR2 is YYDKDF in the germline V gene (reference sequence). Trimming shortened V by 2 bases and J by 0 bases, and 8 bases separated the two germline ends. The CDR3 totals 14 residues.

The genes are TRBV7-9 and TRBJ1-6; D unresolved. The V end lost 7 bases, the J end lost 9 bases, and 19 bases lay between the germline ends. In germline, CDR1 is SEHNR, CDR2 FQNEAQ (reference sequence). This CDR3 comprises 15 residues. The CDR3 nucleotides read TGTGCCAGCACTGAAGGCGGACCGCGAGGTTCACCCCTCCACTTT. Translated: CASTEGGPRGSPLHF.

There are a few counts of this clonotype. The CDR3 bases are TGTGCCAGCAGTCCCAACAGGGGTTCCGGGGAGCTGTTTTTT. It codes for CASSPNRGSGELFF. The gene calls are TRBV7-2 and TRBJ2-2; 7 bases are shared with TRBD1. CDR3 length equals 14 residues. Germline V CDR1 and CDR2: SGHTA, FQGNSA. Trimming took 6 bases from V and 6 from J; bases not matched to a gene: 7. Full variable domain (missing parts from reference TRBV7-2 and TRBJ2-2): GAGVSQSPSNKVTEKGKDVELRCDPISGHTALYWYRQSLGQGLEFLIYFQGNSAPDKSGLPSDRFSAERTGGSVSTLTIQRTQQEDSAVYLCASSPNRGSGELFFGEGSRLTVL.

This clonotype was observed a few times. J is TRBJ2-3 and V is TRBV6-6; D remains unclear. Trimming shortened V by 8 bases and J by 1 base, and 10 bases separated the two germline ends. The CDR3 is made up of 13 amino acids. CDR1 MNHNY and CDR2 SVGAGI come from the germline V gene (reference sequence). The CDR3 nucleotides are TGTGCCAGCGCCCCAGTAGGCACAGATACGCAGTATTTT. Its translation: CASAPVGTDTQYF.

The table lists this clonotype with a few counts. The chain employs TRBV7-9 and TRBJ1-2; D may be TRBD1 (6 bases). This CDR3 contains 16 residues. Trimming took 3 bases from V and 0 from J, leaving 14 bases between them. The germline gives CDR1 SEHNR, CDR2 FQNEAQ (reference sequence). The chain's CDR3 is CASSFVDRRANYGYTF. CDR3 nucleotide sequence: TGTGCCAGCAGCTTCGTCGACAGGCGAGCTAACTATGGCTACACCTTC.

There are a few counts of this clonotype. The V and J genes are TRBV20-1 and TRBJ2-3; 7 positions match TRBD2. This CDR3 contains 14 residues. V lost 6 bases and J lost 2; bases outside the gene matches: 8. Germline values: CDR1 DFQATT, CDR2 SNEGSKA (reference sequence). CDR3 amino acids: CSAPVSGVTDTQYF. CDR3 DNA sequence: TGCAGTGCCCCCGTAAGCGGGGTCACAGATACGCAGTATTTT.

This clonotype was counted at least ten times. One junction end disagrees with the germline gene, perhaps due to a read error. The V and J genes are TRBV9 and TRBJ2-1, with 8 nucleotides matching TRBD2. The CDR3 contains 12 residues. CDR1 and CDR2 from the germline V gene are SGDLS and YYNGEE. CDR3 bases: TGTGCCAGCAGTGAGGGGAGCGGGAGCCCCCTCTTC. Protein: CASSEGSGSPLF.